This T cell receptor beta chain was identified in a study of post-analysis software for immune sequencing data. Study-level information: The study covered relapsing-remitting, secondary progressive and progressive-relapsing courses of multiple sclerosis.

Researchers reported that TCR beta cDNA libraries carried unique molecular identifiers. Input populations of roughly 0.9 to 10 million T cells gave rise to about 480,000 cDNA molecules. TCRdb reprocessed the PCR reads with MiXCR, giving one entry per CDR3 protein. The data contain roughly 540,000 distinct CDR3 sequences, about a third of them seen just once; the ten biggest clones take up 5% to 6%. As to this clonotype: The antigen remains undetermined.

Study outcomes and limitations: Strong co-clustering by F measure was evident for samples that had been prepared in the same batch. Roughly 5 TRBV segments (TRBV5-6, TRBV5-1 and TRBV20-1 among them) occurred more frequently in patients than in controls. Relative to controls, patients with multiple sclerosis showed significantly lower normalized Chao1 diversity.

The junction had 2 bases not matched to a gene; V was cut back by 2 bases and J by 0 bases. Germline assignment: CDR1 MNHEY and CDR2 SVGAGI. The CDR3 extends over 16 amino acids. Sequencing was carried out using blood. The clonotype originates from a girl younger than 18 with multiple sclerosis. The chain combines TRBV6-5 with TRBJ2-1; 9 bases map to TRBD2. The CDR3 region is CASSYAGGSSYNEQFF. The CDR3 DNA reads as TGTGCCAGCAGTTACGCGGGGGGGAGCTCCTACAATGAGCAGTTCTTC.